These T cell receptor beta chains were read from a single sample in a study of T-cell reconstitution after alpha-beta-depleted transplantation in children. TCRdb re-analysed the PCR reads in MiXCR, keeping a single row per CDR3 protein. The sample contains fewer than 700,000 distinct CDR3 sequences, about 23% of which appear only once. The specimen comprised PBMCs, mostly from graft donor cells, sampled 360 days after TCRalphabeta/CD19-depleted stem cell transplant. These receptors came from a boy less than two years old who had a stem cell transplant for acute myeloid leukemia, so the T cells may come from the graft donor. Both conserved end residues are part of each CDR3. D genes are given only for firm matches. The size entry is marked missing in some rows and otherwise reads once, few, many or a size class.

CDR3 DNA: TGTGCCAGCAGTTTGGACGGTCTATCTAGCACAGATACGCAGTATTTT
CDR3 protein: CASSLDGLSSTDTQYF
D gene: -
clone size: few
V gene: TRBV12-3/TRBV12-4
J gene: TRBJ2-3

CDR3 DNA: TGCAGTGCTAGAGGCACCCCTCGTCCAAGTGAGCAGTTCTTC
CDR3 protein: CSARGTPRPSEQFF
D gene: -
clone size: many
V gene: TRBV20-1
J gene: TRBJ2-1

CDR3 DNA: TGCGCCAGCAGCCAAGATTCGAGGGACACTGAAGCTTTCTTT
CDR3 protein: CASSQDSRDTEAFF
D gene: -
clone size: -
V gene: TRBV4-3
J gene: TRBJ1-1

CDR3 DNA: TGTGCCAGCAGTTACACCCATGAGAGCTCCTACAATGAGCAGTTCTTC
CDR3 protein: CASSYTHESSYNEQFF
D gene: -
clone size: few
V gene: TRBV6-2/TRBV6-3
J gene: TRBJ2-1

CDR3 DNA: TGTGCCAGCAGTGCGGGTTACAGTGGCTATGGCTACACCTTC
CDR3 protein: CASSAGYSGYGYTF
D gene: -
clone size: -
V gene: TRBV6-2/TRBV6-3
J gene: TRBJ1-2

CDR3 DNA: TGTGCCAGCAGCTCGGGGACGACAGATACGCAGTATTTT
CDR3 protein: CASSSGTTDTQYF
D gene: -
clone size: many
V gene: TRBV7-2
J gene: TRBJ2-3

CDR3 DNA: TGTGCCAGTAACTCGGTCTATGGCTACACCTTC
CDR3 protein: CASNSVYGYTF
D gene: -
clone size: -
V gene: TRBV19
J gene: TRBJ1-2

CDR3 DNA: TGTGCCAGCAGTAAGGGGGTAGGGTCCCAGTACTTC
CDR3 protein: CASSKGVGSQYF
D gene: -
clone size: many
V gene: TRBV5-6
J gene: TRBJ2-5

CDR3 DNA: TGTGCCAGCAGCCTCCATTACGAGCAGTACTTC
CDR3 protein: CASSLHYEQYF
D gene: -
clone size: many
V gene: TRBV7-2
J gene: TRBJ2-7

CDR3 DNA: TGTGCCAGCAGCGGGACAGGGGAAAGCACAGATACGCAGTATTTT
CDR3 protein: CASSGTGESTDTQYF
D gene: TRBD1
clone size: many
V gene: TRBV12-3/TRBV12-4
J gene: TRBJ2-3

CDR3 DNA: TGTGCCAGCAGCCAAATCGGAGGTAACAATCAGCCCCAGCATTTT
CDR3 protein: CASSQIGGNNQPQHF
D gene: -
clone size: once
V gene: TRBV4-2
J gene: TRBJ1-5

CDR3 DNA: TGTGCCAGCAAGGACAGTGGAGAGACCCAGTACTTC
CDR3 protein: CASKDSGETQYF
D gene: -
clone size: many
V gene: TRBV7-2
J gene: TRBJ2-5

CDR3 DNA: TGTGCCAGCAAACTTAGCGGGGGAACCTACGAGCAGTACTTC
CDR3 protein: CASKLSGGTYEQYF
D gene: TRBD2
clone size: few
V gene: TRBV6-1
J gene: TRBJ2-7

CDR3 DNA: TGTGCCAGCAGTGAACGTCCAGGGCAAGAGACCCAGTACTTC
CDR3 protein: CASSERPGQETQYF
D gene: -
clone size: -
V gene: TRBV2
J gene: TRBJ2-5

CDR3 DNA: TGTGCCAGCATTAGACGGGGGGCTGGAGATACGCAGTATTTT
CDR3 protein: CASIRRGAGDTQYF
D gene: -
clone size: many
V gene: TRBV12-3/TRBV12-4
J gene: TRBJ2-3

CDR3 DNA: TGCGCCAGCAGCTTGTCGGAGGGGTGGAACACTGAAGCTTTCTTT
CDR3 protein: CASSLSEGWNTEAFF
D gene: -
clone size: -
V gene: TRBV5-1
J gene: TRBJ1-1

CDR3 DNA: TGTGCCAGCAGTTCTTCCCACACAGGGGGCATTTACCATGAGCAGTTCTTC
CDR3 protein: CASSSSHTGGIYHEQFF
D gene: TRBD1
clone size: few
V gene: TRBV6-5
J gene: TRBJ2-1

CDR3 DNA: TGTGCCAGCAGTTTCGCAACAGGGGTTGGGGAAAAACTGTTTTTT
CDR3 protein: CASSFATGVGEKLFF
D gene: TRBD1
clone size: many
V gene: TRBV12-3/TRBV12-4
J gene: TRBJ1-4

CDR3 DNA: TGCAGTGCTAGAGCTAGGGATAGCTATGGCTACACCTTC
CDR3 protein: CSARARDSYGYTF
D gene: -
clone size: -
V gene: TRBV20-1
J gene: TRBJ1-2

CDR3 DNA: TGCAGTGCTAGCGAGGCAGGGGGCGCGACTGAAGCTTTCTTT
CDR3 protein: CSASEAGGATEAFF
D gene: TRBD1
clone size: many
V gene: TRBV20-1
J gene: TRBJ1-1

CDR3 DNA: TGCGCCAGCAGCTACCGGGACGGAAGCACAGATACGCAGTATTTT
CDR3 protein: CASSYRDGSTDTQYF
D gene: -
clone size: once
V gene: TRBV5-1
J gene: TRBJ2-3

CDR3 DNA: TGTGCCAGCAGCCACCCTATACTCGGGGGCCGGACAGATACGCAGTATTTT
CDR3 protein: CASSHPILGGRTDTQYF
D gene: -
clone size: -
V gene: TRBV3-1
J gene: TRBJ2-3

CDR3 DNA: TGTGCCAGCAGTTCGGTCCTGAACACTGAAGCTTTCTTT
CDR3 protein: CASSSVLNTEAFF
D gene: -
clone size: -
V gene: TRBV12-3/TRBV12-4
J gene: TRBJ1-1

CDR3 DNA: TGTGCCAGCAGCTATCAGGGGACCCCTGAAGCTTTCTTT
CDR3 protein: CASSYQGTPEAFF
D gene: -
clone size: -
V gene: TRBV6-2/TRBV6-3
J gene: TRBJ1-1

CDR3 DNA: TGCAGTGCTTCCTGGACAGGAAGGTCCTACGAGCAGTACTTC
CDR3 protein: CSASWTGRSYEQYF
D gene: TRBD1
clone size: few
V gene: TRBV20-1
J gene: TRBJ2-7

CDR3 DNA: TGTGCCAGCAGGCCTGACAGGGGGGCAGGAAACATTCAGTACTTC
CDR3 protein: CASRPDRGAGNIQYF
D gene: TRBD1
clone size: -
V gene: TRBV6-5
J gene: TRBJ2-4

CDR3 DNA: TGTGCCAGCAGCTTAGGGCTGGTCCAAGAGACCCAGTACTTC
CDR3 protein: CASSLGLVQETQYF
D gene: -
clone size: -
V gene: TRBV7-6
J gene: TRBJ2-5

CDR3 DNA: TGTGCCAGCAGTTTACAGGGGACCTTAACCTTGAACACTGAAGCTTTCTTT
CDR3 protein: CASSLQGTLTLNTEAFF
D gene: -
clone size: -
V gene: TRBV28
J gene: TRBJ1-1

CDR3 DNA: TGCAGTGCTAGGCCAGCGGGGAGGAACAATGAGCAGTTCTTC
CDR3 protein: CSARPAGRNNEQFF
D gene: TRBD2
clone size: -
V gene: TRBV20-1
J gene: TRBJ2-1

CDR3 DNA: TGCAGTGCTAGCCGGACAGGGGAGTACACTGAAGCTTTCTTT
CDR3 protein: CSASRTGEYTEAFF
D gene: TRBD1
clone size: -
V gene: TRBV20-1
J gene: TRBJ1-1

CDR3 DNA: TGTGCCAGCAGCCGACCAGGGACAGATGGCACAGATACGCAGTATTTT
CDR3 protein: CASSRPGTDGTDTQYF
D gene: TRBD1
clone size: few
V gene: TRBV7-3
J gene: TRBJ2-3

CDR3 DNA: TGTGCCAGCAGTTTAAGTCAAGCGGGGGGCCAGTACTTC
CDR3 protein: CASSLSQAGGQYF
D gene: TRBD2
clone size: many
V gene: TRBV12-3/TRBV12-4
J gene: TRBJ2-5

CDR3 DNA: TGTGCCAGCAGTTACCGCACTAGCGCAACCTACGAGCAGTACTTC
CDR3 protein: CASSYRTSATYEQYF
D gene: TRBD2
clone size: many
V gene: TRBV6-5
J gene: TRBJ2-7

CDR3 DNA: TGCAGTGCTAGAGATCCGTCCGCGGGGGGGCCTGCAGATACGCAGTATTTT
CDR3 protein: CSARDPSAGGPADTQYF
D gene: TRBD2
clone size: -
V gene: TRBV20-1
J gene: TRBJ2-3

CDR3 DNA: TGTGCCAGCAGTGAATTCGGACAGGGGAAAAACATTCAGTACTTC
CDR3 protein: CASSEFGQGKNIQYF
D gene: TRBD1
clone size: -
V gene: TRBV6-1
J gene: TRBJ2-4

CDR3 DNA: TGCAGTGCTAGAGTGAAGTCCCGGGGTATCCTAGACTATGGCTACACCTTC
CDR3 protein: CSARVKSRGILDYGYTF
D gene: -
clone size: few
V gene: TRBV20-1
J gene: TRBJ1-2

CDR3 DNA: TGTGCCAGCAGTTTACCCAATGAGCAGTTCTTC
CDR3 protein: CASSLPNEQFF
D gene: -
clone size: many
V gene: TRBV12-3/TRBV12-4
J gene: TRBJ2-1

CDR3 DNA: TGCAGCGTTGAAGATGGCAGGGCCCCGATACAAGAGACCCAGTACTTC
CDR3 protein: CSVEDGRAPIQETQYF
D gene: -
clone size: many
V gene: TRBV29-1
J gene: TRBJ2-5

CDR3 DNA: TGTGCCATCAGTGAGTCACTAAACACAGATACGCAGTATTTT
CDR3 protein: CAISESLNTDTQYF
D gene: -
clone size: many
V gene: TRBV10-3
J gene: TRBJ2-3

CDR3 DNA: TGTGCCAGCAGTTCCACGGACAGGGGGGTCCATGAGCAGTTCTTC
CDR3 protein: CASSSTDRGVHEQFF
D gene: TRBD1
clone size: -
V gene: TRBV6-5
J gene: TRBJ2-1

CDR3 DNA: TGTGCCAGCAGGGGCACAGTCGCCTCTAACTATGGCTACACCTTC
CDR3 protein: CASRGTVASNYGYTF
D gene: -
clone size: -
V gene: TRBV6-1
J gene: TRBJ1-2

CDR3 DNA: TGTGCCACCAGCACCGGGACAGGGAGCACAGATACGCAGTATTTT
CDR3 protein: CATSTGTGSTDTQYF
D gene: TRBD1
clone size: -
V gene: TRBV15
J gene: TRBJ2-3

CDR3 DNA: TGTGCCAGCAGCAGGGACACCCAGAACTATGGCTACACCTTC
CDR3 protein: CASSRDTQNYGYTF
D gene: -
clone size: few
V gene: TRBV12-3/TRBV12-4
J gene: TRBJ1-2

CDR3 DNA: TGCAGCGTTGAATTGGAAGGACAGGCCGAACACACAGATACGCAGTATTTT
CDR3 protein: CSVELEGQAEHTDTQYF
D gene: TRBD1
clone size: -
V gene: TRBV29-1
J gene: TRBJ2-3

CDR3 DNA: TGCGCCAGTCTAAAGCGTCACCGGGAACCCCACACCGGGGAGCTGTTTTTT
CDR3 protein: CASLKRHREPHTGELFF
D gene: -
clone size: -
V gene: TRBV10-2
J gene: TRBJ2-2

CDR3 DNA: TGTGCCAGCAGTTACCTGCCTGGCAGGGCGAACACTGAAGCTTTCTTT
CDR3 protein: CASSYLPGRANTEAFF
D gene: -
clone size: few
V gene: TRBV6-5
J gene: TRBJ1-1

CDR3 DNA: TGCAGTGCTAGAGATTTCCAGGTCGGGGGGGCCAACATTCAGTACTTC
CDR3 protein: CSARDFQVGGANIQYF
D gene: TRBD2
clone size: -
V gene: TRBV20-1
J gene: TRBJ2-4

CDR3 DNA: TGTGCCAGCAGTACCCGACAGGGGGCTGTTGAGCAGTACTTC
CDR3 protein: CASSTRQGAVEQYF
D gene: TRBD1
clone size: -
V gene: TRBV27
J gene: TRBJ2-7

CDR3 DNA: TGCAGTGCTAGGGTGGCCGGGGGATCCTACGAGCAGTACTTC
CDR3 protein: CSARVAGGSYEQYF
D gene: -
clone size: many
V gene: TRBV20-1
J gene: TRBJ2-7